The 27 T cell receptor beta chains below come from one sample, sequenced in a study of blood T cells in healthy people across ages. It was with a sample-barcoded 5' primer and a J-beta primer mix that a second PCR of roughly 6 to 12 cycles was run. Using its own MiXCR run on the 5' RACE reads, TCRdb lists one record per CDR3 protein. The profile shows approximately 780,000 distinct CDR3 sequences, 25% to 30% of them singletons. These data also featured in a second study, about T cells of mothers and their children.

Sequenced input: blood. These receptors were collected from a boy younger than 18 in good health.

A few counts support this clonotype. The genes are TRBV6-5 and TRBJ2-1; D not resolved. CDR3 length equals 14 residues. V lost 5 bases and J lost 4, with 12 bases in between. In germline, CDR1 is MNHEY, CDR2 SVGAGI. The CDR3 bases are TGTGCCAGCAGTCGTGGGATCGGGTACAATGAGCAGTTCTTC. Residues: CASSRGIGYNEQFF.

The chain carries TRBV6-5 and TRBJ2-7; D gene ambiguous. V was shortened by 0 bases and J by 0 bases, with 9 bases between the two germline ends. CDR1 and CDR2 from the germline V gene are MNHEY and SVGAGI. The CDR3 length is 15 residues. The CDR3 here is CASSYSAISSYEQYF. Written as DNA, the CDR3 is TGTGCCAGCAGTTACTCGGCCATCAGCTCCTACGAGCAGTACTTC.

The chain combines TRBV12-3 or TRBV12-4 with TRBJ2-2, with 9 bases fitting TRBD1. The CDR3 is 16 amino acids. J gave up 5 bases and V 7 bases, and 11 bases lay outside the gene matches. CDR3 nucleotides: TGTGCCAGCAACAAGTCCGGGACAGGGCGGACCGGGGAGCTGTTTTTT. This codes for CASNKSGTGRTGELFF.

CDR3 coding DNA: TGCAGTACCCAGAGGGGAGAGTCCGGACATACGCAGTATTTT. It translates to CSTQRGESGHTQYF. This chain links TRBV20-1 with TRBJ2-3; D may be TRBD1 or TRBD2 (5 bases each). Trimming took off 8 bases at V and 7 bases at J, with 22 bases between the two ends. The CDR3 has 14 amino acids. Germline assignment: CDR1 DFQATT and CDR2 SNEGSKA (reference sequence).

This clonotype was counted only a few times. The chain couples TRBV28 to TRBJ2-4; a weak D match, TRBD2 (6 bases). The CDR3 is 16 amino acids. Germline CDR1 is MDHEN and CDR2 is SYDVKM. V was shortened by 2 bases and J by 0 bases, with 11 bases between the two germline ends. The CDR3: CASSLAGPLAKNIQYF. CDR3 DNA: TGTGCCAGCAGTTTAGCGGGACCATTAGCCAAAAACATTCAGTACTTC.

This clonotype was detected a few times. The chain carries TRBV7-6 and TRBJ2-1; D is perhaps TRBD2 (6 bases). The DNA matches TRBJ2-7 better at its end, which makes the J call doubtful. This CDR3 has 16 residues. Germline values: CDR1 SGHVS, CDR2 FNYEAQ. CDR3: CASSPPGDGRSYEQYF. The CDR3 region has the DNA TGTGCCAGCAGCCCACCGGGGGACGGGCGCTCCTACGAGCAGTACTTC.

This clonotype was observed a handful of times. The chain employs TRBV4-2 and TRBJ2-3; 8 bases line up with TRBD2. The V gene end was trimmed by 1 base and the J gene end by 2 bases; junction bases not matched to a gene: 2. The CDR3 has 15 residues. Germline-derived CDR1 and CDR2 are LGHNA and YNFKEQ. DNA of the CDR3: TGTGCCAGCAGCCAAGGGCGGGGGGCCACAGATACGCAGTATTTT. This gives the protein CASSQGRGATDTQYF.

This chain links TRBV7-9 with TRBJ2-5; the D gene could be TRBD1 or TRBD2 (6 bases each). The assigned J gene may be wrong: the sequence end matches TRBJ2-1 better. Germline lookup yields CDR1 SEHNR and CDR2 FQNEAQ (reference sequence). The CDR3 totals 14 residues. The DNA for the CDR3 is TGTGCCAGCAGCCCCTCGGGGGCTGGCAATGAGCAGTTCTTC. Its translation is CASSPSGAGNEQFF.

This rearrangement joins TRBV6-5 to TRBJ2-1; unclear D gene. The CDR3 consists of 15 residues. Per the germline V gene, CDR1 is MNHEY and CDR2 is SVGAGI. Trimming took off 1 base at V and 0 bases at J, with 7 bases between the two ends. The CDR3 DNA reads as TGTGCCAGCAGTTACTACCGGACCTCCTACAATGAGCAGTTCTTC. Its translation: CASSYYRTSYNEQFF.

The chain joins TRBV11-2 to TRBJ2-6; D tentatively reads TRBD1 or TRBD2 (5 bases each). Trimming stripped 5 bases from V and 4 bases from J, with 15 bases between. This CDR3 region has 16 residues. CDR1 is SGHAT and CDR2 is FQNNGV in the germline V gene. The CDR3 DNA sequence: TGTGCCAGCAGCCACCTCCGTGGGACCGGGGCCAACGTCCTGACTTTC. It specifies CASSHLRGTGANVLTF.

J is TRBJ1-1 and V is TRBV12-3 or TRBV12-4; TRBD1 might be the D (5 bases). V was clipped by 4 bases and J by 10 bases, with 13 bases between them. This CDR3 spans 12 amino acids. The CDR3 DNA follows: TGTGCCAGCAGTTCCCAGGCGGGGGGAGCTTTCTTT. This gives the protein CASSSQAGGAFF.

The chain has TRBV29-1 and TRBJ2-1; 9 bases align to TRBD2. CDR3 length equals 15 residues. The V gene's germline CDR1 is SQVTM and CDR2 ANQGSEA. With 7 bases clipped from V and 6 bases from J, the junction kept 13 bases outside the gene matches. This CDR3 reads CSAPRGGGASNEQFF. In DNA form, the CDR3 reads TGCAGCGCCCCCCGAGGCGGGGGGGCAAGCAATGAGCAGTTCTTC.

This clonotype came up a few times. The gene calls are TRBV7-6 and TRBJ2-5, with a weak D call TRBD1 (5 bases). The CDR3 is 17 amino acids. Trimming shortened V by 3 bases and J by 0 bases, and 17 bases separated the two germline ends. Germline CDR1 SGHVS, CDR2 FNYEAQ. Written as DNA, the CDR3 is TGTGCCAGCAGCTTTTTAGGGGTGAACGGATACCAAGAGACCCAGTACTTC. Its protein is CASSFLGVNGYQETQYF.

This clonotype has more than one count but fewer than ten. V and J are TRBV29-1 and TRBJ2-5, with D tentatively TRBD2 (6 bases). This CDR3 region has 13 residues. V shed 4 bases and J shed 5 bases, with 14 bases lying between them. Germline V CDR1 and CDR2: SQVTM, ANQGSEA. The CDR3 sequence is CSVGSSGGETQYF. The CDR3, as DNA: TGCAGCGTTGGGAGTAGCGGTGGGGAGACCCAGTACTTC. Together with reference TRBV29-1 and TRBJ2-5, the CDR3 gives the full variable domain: SAVISQKPSRDICQRGTSLTIQCQVDSQVTMMFWYRQQPGQSLTLIATANQGSEATYESGFVIDKFPISRPNLTFSTLTVSNMSPEDSSIYLCSVGSSGGETQYFGPGTRLLVL.

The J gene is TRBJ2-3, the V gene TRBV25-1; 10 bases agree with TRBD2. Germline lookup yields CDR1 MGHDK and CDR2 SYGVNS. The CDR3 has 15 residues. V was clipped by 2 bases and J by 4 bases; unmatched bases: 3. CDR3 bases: TGTGCCAGCAGTGAACTAGCGGGGGCCCCAGATACGCAGTATTTT. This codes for CASSELAGAPDTQYF.

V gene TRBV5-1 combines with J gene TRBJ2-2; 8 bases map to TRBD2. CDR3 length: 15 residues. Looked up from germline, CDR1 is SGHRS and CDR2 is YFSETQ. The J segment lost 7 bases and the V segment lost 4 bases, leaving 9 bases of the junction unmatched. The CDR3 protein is CASSLGTAGDGELFF. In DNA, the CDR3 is TGCGCCAGCAGCCTTGGTACAGCGGGGGACGGGGAGCTGTTTTTT.

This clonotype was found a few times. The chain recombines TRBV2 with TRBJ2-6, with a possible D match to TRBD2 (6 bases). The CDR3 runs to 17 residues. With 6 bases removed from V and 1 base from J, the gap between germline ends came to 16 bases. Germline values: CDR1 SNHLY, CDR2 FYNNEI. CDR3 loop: CASRARGELSGANVLTF. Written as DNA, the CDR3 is TGTGCCAGCAGGGCGCGGGGTGAACTATCTGGGGCCAACGTCCTGACTTTC.

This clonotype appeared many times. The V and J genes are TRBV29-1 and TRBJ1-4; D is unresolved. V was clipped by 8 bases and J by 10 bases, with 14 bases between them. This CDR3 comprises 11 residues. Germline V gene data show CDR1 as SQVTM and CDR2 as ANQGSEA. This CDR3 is CSPLVDGKLFF. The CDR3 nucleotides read TGCAGCCCACTCGTCGACGGAAAACTGTTTTTT.

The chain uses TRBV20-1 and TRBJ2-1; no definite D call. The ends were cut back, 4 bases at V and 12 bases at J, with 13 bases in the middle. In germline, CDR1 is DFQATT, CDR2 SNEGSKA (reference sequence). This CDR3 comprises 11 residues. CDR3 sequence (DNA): TGCAGTGCTACTCTTTCAATAGGGCAGTTCTTC. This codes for CSATLSIGQFF.

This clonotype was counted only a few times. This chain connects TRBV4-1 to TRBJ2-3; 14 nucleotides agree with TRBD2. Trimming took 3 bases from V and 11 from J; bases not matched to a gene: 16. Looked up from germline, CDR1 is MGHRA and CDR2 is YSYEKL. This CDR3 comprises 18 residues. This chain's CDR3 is CASSQTRTSGGPRVGQYF. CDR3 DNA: TGCGCCAGCAGCCAGACGAGGACTAGCGGGGGGCCACGAGTGGGGCAGTATTTT.

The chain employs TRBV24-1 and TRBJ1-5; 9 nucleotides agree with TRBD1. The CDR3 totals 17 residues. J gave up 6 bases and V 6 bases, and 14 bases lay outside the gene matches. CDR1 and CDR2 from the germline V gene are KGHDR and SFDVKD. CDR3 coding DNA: TGTGCCACCAGTCCCGGGACAGGGCTCGAGTTTGGTCAGCCCCAGCATTTT. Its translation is CATSPGTGLEFGQPQHF.

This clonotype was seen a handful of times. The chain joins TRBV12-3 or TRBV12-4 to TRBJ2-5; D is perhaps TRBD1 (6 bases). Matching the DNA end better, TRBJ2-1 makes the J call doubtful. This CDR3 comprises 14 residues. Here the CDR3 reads CASSYYTGYNEQFF. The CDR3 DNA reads TGTGCCAGCAGTTACTACACAGGGTACAATGAGCAGTTCTTC.

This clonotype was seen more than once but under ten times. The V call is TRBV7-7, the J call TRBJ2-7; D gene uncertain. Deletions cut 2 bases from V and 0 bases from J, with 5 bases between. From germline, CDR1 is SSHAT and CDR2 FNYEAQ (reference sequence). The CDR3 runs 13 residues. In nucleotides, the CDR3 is TGTGCCAGCAGCTTAAGTATCTCCTACGAGCAGTACTTC. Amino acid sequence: CASSLSISYEQYF.

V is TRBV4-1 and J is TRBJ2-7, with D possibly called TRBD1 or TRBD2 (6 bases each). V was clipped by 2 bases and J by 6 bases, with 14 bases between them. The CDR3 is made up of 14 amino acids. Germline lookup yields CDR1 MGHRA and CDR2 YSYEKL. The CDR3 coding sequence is TGCGCCAGCAGCCAAACGGACGAGGGGGGCGAGCAGTACTTC. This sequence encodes CASSQTDEGGEQYF.

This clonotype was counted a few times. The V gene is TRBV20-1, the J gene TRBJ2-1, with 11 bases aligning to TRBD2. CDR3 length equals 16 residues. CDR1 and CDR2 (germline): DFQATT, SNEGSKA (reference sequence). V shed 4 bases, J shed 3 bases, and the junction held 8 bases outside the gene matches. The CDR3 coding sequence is TGCAGTGCTAAAGTTAGCGGGGGGGCAAACTACAATGAGCAGTTCTTC. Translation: CSAKVSGGANYNEQFF.

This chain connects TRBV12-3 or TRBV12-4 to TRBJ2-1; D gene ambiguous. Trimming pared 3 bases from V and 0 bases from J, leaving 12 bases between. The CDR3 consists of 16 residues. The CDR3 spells CASSFGYTSSYNEQFF. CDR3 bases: TGTGCCAGCAGTTTCGGATACACGAGCTCCTACAATGAGCAGTTCTTC.

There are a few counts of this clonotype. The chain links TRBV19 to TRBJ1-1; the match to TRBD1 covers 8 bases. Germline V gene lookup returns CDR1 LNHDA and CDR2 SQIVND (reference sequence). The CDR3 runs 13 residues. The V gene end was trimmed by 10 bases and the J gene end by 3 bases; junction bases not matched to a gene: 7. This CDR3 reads CATRQGIDTEAFF. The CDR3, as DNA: TGTGCCACTAGACAGGGGATAGACACTGAAGCTTTCTTT. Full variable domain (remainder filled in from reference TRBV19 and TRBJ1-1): DGGITQSPKYLFRKEGQNVTLSCEQNLNHDAMYWYRQDPGQGLRLIYYSQIVNDFQKGDIAEGYSVSREKKESFPLTVTSAQKNPTAFYLCATRQGIDTEAFFGQGTRLTVV.